The 27 T cell receptor beta chains presented below share a single source sample, sequenced in a study of regulatory T cells in long-lasting Graves disease. Time point in this sample: newly diagnosed GD, antithyroid drugs for less than 3 months. Scientists built the TCR library using RNA that was extracted from PBMCs. In building TCR beta libraries, iRepertoire HTBI primers were used together with Arm-PCR of CDR3 regions. TCRdb independently ran MiXCR on the multiplex PCR reads; one entry per CDR3 protein. The sample lists hundreds of thousands of distinct CDR3 sequences, about 13% occurring once. The same data also went into a second study, on T cells in Graves' hyperthyroidism and ophthalmopathy.

The material sequenced was peripheral blood mononuclear cells (PBMCs), taken at new diagnosis, from a patient treated with antithyroid drugs. The receptors were sampled from a man aged 25-45 years with Graves disease.

This clonotype was detected ten times or more. The chain joins TRBV12-3 or TRBV12-4 to TRBJ2-7; tentatively, D is TRBD2 (6 bases). The CDR3 length is 12 residues. The V gene lost 5 bases and the J gene lost 5 bases, with 10 bases spanning the gap. The CDR3 DNA reads TGTGCCAGCAGTGAAGGGGAGGACGAGCAGTACTTC. It encodes CASSEGEDEQYF.

In its sample, this clonotype was seen many times. The V gene is TRBV5-1, the J gene TRBJ1-5; D is unresolved. In germline, CDR1 is SGHRS, CDR2 YFSETQ. The V gene lost 4 bases and the J gene lost 8 bases, with 19 bases spanning the gap. CDR3 size: 15 residues. The CDR3: CASSLGRRGSEPQHF. The CDR3 nucleotides read TGCGCCAGCAGCCTGGGTCGACGTGGCTCTGAGCCCCAGCATTTT. The full variable domain, its missing parts supplied by reference TRBV5-1 and TRBJ1-5, is KAGVTQTPRYLIKTRGQQVTLSCSPISGHRSVSWYQQTPGQGLQFLFEYFSETQRNKGNFPGRFSGRQFSNSRSEMNVSTLELGDSALYLCASSLGRRGSEPQHFGDGTRLSIL.

This clonotype has a count of ten or more. This chain joins TRBV11-2 and TRBJ1-1, with D possibly matching TRBD1 (5 bases). The germline gives CDR1 SGHAT, CDR2 FQNNGV. The CDR3 covers 14 residues. Deletions cut 5 bases from V and 1 base from J, with 11 bases between. Here the CDR3 reads CASSLTDRNTEAFF. As DNA, the CDR3 is TGTGCCAGCAGCCTCACCGACAGGAACACTGAAGCTTTCTTT.

The chain employs TRBV10-2 and TRBJ2-1, with a weak D call TRBD2 (6 bases). V dropped 3 bases and J dropped 4 bases, with 10 bases sitting between them. Germline V lookup: CDR1 WSHSY, CDR2 SAAADI. This CDR3 comprises 14 residues. The CDR3 reads CASSESGGYNEQFF. The CDR3 region has the DNA TGCGCCAGCAGTGAAAGTGGAGGGTACAATGAGCAGTTCTTC.

The CDR3 nucleotides read TGTGCCACCAGCAAAAAGAGAGACTATGGCTACACCTTC. The encoded protein is CATSKKRDYGYTF. The V gene is TRBV15, the J gene TRBJ1-2, with D unclear. The germline CDR1 and CDR2 sequences are LNHNV and YYDKDF (reference sequence). The length of the CDR3 is 13 residues. V was trimmed by 4 bases and J by 3 bases, leaving 9 bases between them.

For this clonotype: This is likely an artifact of a read error, given a far larger clone one base away. The gene calls are TRBV12-3 or TRBV12-4 and TRBJ2-7; no clear D gene. The CDR3 runs to 12 residues. V was clipped by 7 bases and J by 0 bases, with 7 bases between them. In DNA, the CDR3 is TGTGCCAGCAATAAAAACTCCTACGAGCAGTACTTC. Translated: CASNKNSYEQYF.

The sample holds many counts of this clonotype. The chain joins TRBV29-1 to TRBJ2-7; 8 bases line up with TRBD1. The CDR3 has 13 residues. V was clipped by 4 bases and J by 1 base; unmatched bases: 3. Germline lookup yields CDR1 SQVTM and CDR2 ANQGSEA. The DNA for the CDR3 is TGCAGCGTTGGACAGGGGATATCCTACGAGCAGTACTTC. Protein sequence: CSVGQGISYEQYF.

Many counts were recorded for this clonotype. The chain links TRBV2 to TRBJ2-1, with 7 bases aligning to TRBD1. The germline V gene has CDR1 SNHLY and CDR2 FYNNEI. V shed 6 bases and J 9 bases; nucleotides not matched to a gene: 17. The CDR3 consists of 16 residues. CDR3 DNA sequence: TGTGCCAGCAGCGCTTCACCGGGACAGTCGGGCAGTGAGCAGTTCTTC. Translation gives CASSASPGQSGSEQFF.

This clonotype was picked up a small number of times. This sequence joins TRBV3-1 and TRBJ1-5; D unclear. This CDR3 spans 17 amino acids. The V end lost 0 bases, the J end lost 3 bases, and 15 bases lay between the germline ends. Per germline, CDR1 LGHDT and CDR2 YNNKEL (reference sequence). In DNA form, the CDR3 reads TGTGCCAGCAGCCAAGAGCTCCGTTACAGATCCAATCAGCCCCAGCATTTT. Translating it yields CASSQELRYRSNQPQHF. Filled out from reference TRBV3-1 and TRBJ1-5, the complete variable domain reads DTAVSQTPKYLVTQMGNDKSIKCEQNLGHDTMYWYKQDSKKFLKIMFSYNNKELIINETVPNRFSPKSPDKAHLNLHINSLELGDSAVYFCASSQELRYRSNQPQHFGDGTRLSIL.

This clonotype was observed at least ten times. The chain links TRBV2 to TRBJ1-1, with D hard to call. The germline gives CDR1 SNHLY, CDR2 FYNNEI. V was pared by 3 bases and J by 0 bases, with 11 bases between. The CDR3 length is 15 residues. CDR3 sequence reads: CASSDHSIMNTEAFF. In DNA, the CDR3 is TGTGCCAGCAGTGATCACAGCATCATGAACACTGAAGCTTTCTTT.

The chain's CDR3 is CASSFPSGSRDEQFF. CDR3 DNA sequence: TGCGCCAGCAGTTTCCCCAGCGGGAGTAGGGATGAGCAGTTCTTC. The V and J genes are TRBV10-2 and TRBJ2-1; 8 bases match TRBD2. The CDR3 runs 15 residues. The germline CDR1 and CDR2 sequences are WSHSY and SAAADI. V gave up 5 bases and J gave up 8 bases; unmatched junction bases: 11.

This chain uses TRBV18 with TRBJ2-1; D may be TRBD2 (6 bases). This CDR3 has 17 residues. Germline V gene data show CDR1 as KGHSH and CDR2 as LQKENI. Deletions cut 3 bases from V and 6 bases from J, with 21 bases between. The CDR3 coding sequence is TGTGCCAGCTCACCCCGACTAGATCTCTTTCTACTCAATGAGCAGTTCTTC. This sequence encodes CASSPRLDLFLLNEQFF.

This clonotype was seen at least ten times. The chain recombines TRBV11-2 with TRBJ1-3; D remains ambiguous. The V gene lost 8 bases and the J gene lost 0 bases, with 11 bases spanning the gap. Per germline, CDR1 SGHAT and CDR2 FQNNGV. The CDR3 covers 14 residues. The CDR3 is CASADSSSGNTIYF. The CDR3 nucleotides read TGTGCCAGCGCGGACTCTAGCTCTGGAAACACCATATATTTT.

The V gene is TRBV7-6, the J gene TRBJ2-1; 9 bases fit TRBD2. V was clipped by 4 bases and J by 8 bases; unmatched bases: 9. The CDR3 runs 15 residues. Germline V gene data show CDR1 as SGHVS and CDR2 as FNYEAQ. CDR3 bases: TGTGCCAGCAGCTCGCGCGGGAGGGGGGCCGATGAGCAGTTCTTC. Translated, it gives CASSSRGRGADEQFF.

About this clonotype itself: With a much larger clone just one base away, this may be a read error. This CDR3 fails to terminate in the conserved phenylalanine or tryptophan, so it likely reflects a read error. The V call is TRBV20-1, the J call TRBJ2-1; TRBD1 matches 11 bases. This CDR3 comprises 12 residues. The V gene's germline CDR1 is DFQATT and CDR2 SNEGSKA (reference sequence). V lost 6 bases, J lost 6 bases, and 1 base stayed unmatched. The CDR3 protein is CSAGTGGNEQFS. CDR3 bases: TGCAGTGCCGGGACAGGGGGCAATGAGCAGTTCTCC.

This clonotype was seen a handful of times. The chain recombines TRBV20-1 with TRBJ2-1; 9 nucleotides agree with TRBD2. Trimming removed 4 bases from V and 8 bases from J; junction bases left unmatched: 9. Germline V gene data show CDR1 as DFQATT and CDR2 as SNEGSKA (reference sequence). The CDR3 is made up of 14 amino acids. CDR3 sequence reads: CSANGAGGPYEQFF. The CDR3 region has the DNA TGCAGTGCTAACGGGGCGGGAGGGCCCTATGAGCAGTTCTTC.

This clonotype showed up many times. The chain joins TRBV7-2 to TRBJ2-7, with 7 bases identical to TRBD2. CDR1 is SGHTA, CDR2 FQGNSA, per germline. Germline trimming cut 0 bases from V and 2 bases from J; bases unmatched to any gene: 4. CDR3 length equals 15 residues. The CDR3 DNA reads TGTGCCAGCAGCTTAGCGGGAGGGCCCCCCTACGAGCAGTACTTC. Residues: CASSLAGGPPYEQYF. The whole variable domain, filled in from reference TRBV7-2 and TRBJ2-7, reads GAGVSQSPSNKVTEKGKDVELRCDPISGHTALYWYRQSLGQGLEFLIYFQGNSAPDKSGLPSDRFSAERTGGSVSTLTIQRTQQEDSAVYLCASSLAGGPPYEQYFGPGTRLTVT.

This clonotype has at least ten counts. The chain carries TRBV7-2 and TRBJ2-7; 11 bases are a match to TRBD2. Germline CDR1 and CDR2: SGHTA and FQGNSA. This CDR3 is 16 amino acids long. Germline trimming cut 3 bases from V and 0 bases from J; bases unmatched to any gene: 4. The CDR3 DNA reads as TGTGCCAGCAGCTTTCGACTAGCGGGACACTCCTACGAGCAGTACTTC. Protein sequence: CASSFRLAGHSYEQYF.

This clonotype appeared many times. V usage is TRBV29-1 and J usage is TRBJ1-1; D is perhaps TRBD1 (5 bases). The germline V gene has CDR1 SQVTM and CDR2 ANQGSEA. This CDR3 has 13 residues. Trimming removed 2 bases from V and 5 bases from J, with 12 bases in between. This CDR3 is CSVETGELTEAFF. The CDR3 DNA reads as TGCAGCGTTGAAACGGGGGAACTAACTGAAGCTTTCTTT.

The sample holds many counts of this clonotype. The chain carries TRBV30 and TRBJ1-5, with D uncertain. Trimming pared 1 base from V and 7 bases from J, leaving 14 bases between. Looked up from germline, CDR1 is GTSNPN and CDR2 is SVGIG (reference sequence). The CDR3 has 14 amino acids. CDR3 residues: CAWSALEAQQPQHF. The CDR3 DNA follows: TGTGCCTGGAGTGCACTCGAGGCCCAACAGCCCCAGCATTTT.

This clonotype was seen at least ten times. The chain recombines TRBV28 with TRBJ2-1, with TRBD1 matching over 8 bases. This CDR3 has 15 residues. The V gene's germline CDR1 is MDHEN and CDR2 SYDVKM. V gave up 5 bases and J gave up 2 bases; unmatched junction bases: 5. CDR3 amino acids: CASSLQGGAYNEQFF. CDR3 nucleotides: TGTGCCAGCAGTCTACAGGGGGGCGCCTACAATGAGCAGTTCTTC.

This clonotype was recorded many times. The genes are TRBV18 and TRBJ2-3; D gene unclear. Germline-derived CDR1 and CDR2 are KGHSH and LQKENI. CDR3 length: 11 amino acids. Trimming left V 3 bases short and J 2 bases short, with 0 bases between. The CDR3 DNA is TGTGCCAGCTCACCCACAGATACGCAGTATTTT. This encodes CASSPTDTQYF.

The sample holds many counts of this clonotype. The CDR3 here is CASRATGSSYNEQFF. The DNA for the CDR3 is TGCGCCAGCAGAGCGACTGGGAGCTCCTACAATGAGCAGTTCTTC. The chain combines TRBV5-1 with TRBJ2-1; D is perhaps TRBD2 (5 bases). The V and J ends lost 5 bases and 0 bases respectively, with 12 bases between them. This CDR3 region has 15 residues. Germline V gives CDR1 SGHRS, CDR2 YFSETQ.

Concerning this clonotype: This may arise from a read error, as a much more abundant clone is one base away. This likely comes from a read error, as the CDR3 has no conserved phenylalanine or tryptophan at its end. V gene TRBV12-3 or TRBV12-4 combines with J gene TRBJ2-7; no reliable D call. V gave up 6 bases and J gave up 2 bases, with 11 bases separating them. The CDR3 sequence is 13 residues long. The CDR3 nucleotides read TGTGCCAGCAGCCGGACGGCAACCTACGAGCAGTACCTC. Its protein product is CASSRTATYEQYL.

This clonotype was seen ten or more times. The chain couples TRBV28 to TRBJ2-1, with no clear D. V lost 7 bases and J lost 5, with 9 bases in between. Germline CDR1 and CDR2: MDHEN and SYDVKM. The CDR3 is 12 residues long. CDR3 nucleotides: TGTGCCAGCACCTCATACAACAATGAGCAGTTCTTC. This translates into CASTSYNNEQFF.

This clonotype has a count of ten or more. The chain employs TRBV12-3 or TRBV12-4 and TRBJ2-3; 9 nucleotides agree with TRBD2. The J segment lost 2 bases and the V segment lost 7 bases, leaving 7 bases of the junction unmatched. The CDR3 has 15 residues. CDR3 DNA: TGTGCCAGCAACCCGGGACTAGCCGACACAGATACGCAGTATTTT. Amino acid sequence: CASNPGLADTDTQYF.

The chain uses TRBV7-6 and TRBJ2-1; D gene uncertain. Trimming took 5 bases from V and 9 from J, leaving 14 bases between them. From germline, CDR1 is SGHVS and CDR2 FNYEAQ. This CDR3 contains 13 residues. CDR3 nucleotides: TGTGCCAGCAGCGCTACTCCCCTTGGTGAGCAGTTCTTC. This translates into CASSATPLGEQFF.